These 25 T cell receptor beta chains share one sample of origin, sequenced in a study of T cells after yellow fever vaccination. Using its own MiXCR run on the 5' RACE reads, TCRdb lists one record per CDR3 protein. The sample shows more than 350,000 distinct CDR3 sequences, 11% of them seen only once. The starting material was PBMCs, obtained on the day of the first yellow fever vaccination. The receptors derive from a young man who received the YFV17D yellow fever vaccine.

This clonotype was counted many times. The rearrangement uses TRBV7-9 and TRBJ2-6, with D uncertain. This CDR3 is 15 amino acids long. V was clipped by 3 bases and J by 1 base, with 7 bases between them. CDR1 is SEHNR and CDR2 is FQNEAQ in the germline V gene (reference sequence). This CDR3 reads CASSFSVSGANVLTF. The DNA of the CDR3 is TGTGCCAGCAGCTTTTCGGTATCTGGGGCCAACGTCCTGACTTTC.

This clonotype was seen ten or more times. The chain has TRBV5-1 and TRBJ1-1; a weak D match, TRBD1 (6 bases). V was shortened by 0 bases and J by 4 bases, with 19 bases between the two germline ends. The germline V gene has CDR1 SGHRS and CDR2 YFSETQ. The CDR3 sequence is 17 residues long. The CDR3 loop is CASSLGGQSSSGTEAFF. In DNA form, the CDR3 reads TGCGCCAGCAGCTTGGGGGGGCAATCCTCCAGTGGCACTGAAGCTTTCTTT. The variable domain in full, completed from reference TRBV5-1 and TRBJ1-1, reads KAGVTQTPRYLIKTRGQQVTLSCSPISGHRSVSWYQQTPGQGLQFLFEYFSETQRNKGNFPGRFSGRQFSNSRSEMNVSTLELGDSALYLCASSLGGQSSSGTEAFFGQGTRLTVV.

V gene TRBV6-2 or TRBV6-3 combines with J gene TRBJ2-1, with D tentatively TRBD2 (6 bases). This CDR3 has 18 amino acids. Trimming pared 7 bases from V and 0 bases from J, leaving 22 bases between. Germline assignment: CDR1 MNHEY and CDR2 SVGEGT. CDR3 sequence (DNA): TGTGCCAGCACAACCACCTCGGCGGGCGGGGACTCCTACAATGAGCAGTTCTTC. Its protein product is CASTTTSAGGDSYNEQFF.

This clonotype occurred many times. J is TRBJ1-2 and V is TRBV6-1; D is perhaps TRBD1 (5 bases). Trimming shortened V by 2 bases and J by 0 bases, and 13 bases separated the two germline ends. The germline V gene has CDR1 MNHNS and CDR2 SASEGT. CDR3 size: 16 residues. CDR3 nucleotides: TGTGCCAGCAGTGAATGGAGGGGCATCTCTAACTATGGCTACACCTTC. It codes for CASSEWRGISNYGYTF.

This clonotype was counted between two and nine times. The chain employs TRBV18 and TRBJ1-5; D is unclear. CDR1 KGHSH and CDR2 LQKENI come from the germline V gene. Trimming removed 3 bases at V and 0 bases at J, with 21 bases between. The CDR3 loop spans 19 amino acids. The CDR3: CASSPSNFLTDDSNQPQHF. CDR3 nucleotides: TGTGCCAGCTCACCGTCGAACTTTTTGACGGACGATAGCAATCAGCCCCAGCATTTT. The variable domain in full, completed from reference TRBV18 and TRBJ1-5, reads NAGVMQNPRHLVRRRGQEARLRCSPMKGHSHVYWYRQLPEEGLKFMVYLQKENIIDESGMPKERFSAEFPKEGPSILRIQQVVRGDSAAYFCASSPSNFLTDDSNQPQHFGDGTRLSIL.

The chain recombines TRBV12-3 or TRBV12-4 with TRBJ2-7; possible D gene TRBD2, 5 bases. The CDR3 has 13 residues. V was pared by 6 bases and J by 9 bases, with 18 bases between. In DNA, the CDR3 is TGTGCCAGCAGCCGGGGTTCCCCTGGCGGGCAGTACTTC. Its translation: CASSRGSPGGQYF.

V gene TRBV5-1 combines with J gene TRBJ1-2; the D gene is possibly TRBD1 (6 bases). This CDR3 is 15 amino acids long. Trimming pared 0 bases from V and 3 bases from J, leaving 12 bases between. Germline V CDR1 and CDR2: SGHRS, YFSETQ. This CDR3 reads CASSLGSGQYYGYTF. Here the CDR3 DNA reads TGCGCCAGCAGCTTGGGGAGTGGACAGTACTATGGCTACACCTTC.

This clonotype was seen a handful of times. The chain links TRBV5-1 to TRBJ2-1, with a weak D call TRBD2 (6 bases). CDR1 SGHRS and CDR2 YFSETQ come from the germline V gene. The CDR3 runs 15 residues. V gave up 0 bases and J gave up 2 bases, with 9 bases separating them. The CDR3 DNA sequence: TGCGCCAGCAGCTTGGACGGGGAGGCCTACAATGAGCAGTTCTTC. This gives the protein CASSLDGEAYNEQFF.

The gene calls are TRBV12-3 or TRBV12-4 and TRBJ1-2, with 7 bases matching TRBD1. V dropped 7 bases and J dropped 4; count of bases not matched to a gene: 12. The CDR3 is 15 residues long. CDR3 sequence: CASTLQSRQGYGYTF. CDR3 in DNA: TGTGCCAGCACTTTGCAAAGTCGACAGGGCTATGGCTACACCTTC.

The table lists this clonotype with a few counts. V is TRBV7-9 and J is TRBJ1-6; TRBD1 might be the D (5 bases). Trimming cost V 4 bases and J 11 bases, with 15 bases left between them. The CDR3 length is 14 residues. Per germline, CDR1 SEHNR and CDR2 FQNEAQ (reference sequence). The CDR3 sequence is CASSSPATGAPLHF. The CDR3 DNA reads TGTGCCAGCAGCTCCCCCGCAACGGGGGCACCCCTCCACTTT.

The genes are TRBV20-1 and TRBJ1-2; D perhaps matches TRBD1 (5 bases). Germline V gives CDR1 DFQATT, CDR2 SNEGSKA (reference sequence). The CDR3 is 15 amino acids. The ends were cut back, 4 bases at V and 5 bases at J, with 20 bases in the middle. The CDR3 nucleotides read TGCAGTGCTACGAGGGTAGGGGCCGGGCGGTATGGCTACACCTTC. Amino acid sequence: CSATRVGAGRYGYTF.

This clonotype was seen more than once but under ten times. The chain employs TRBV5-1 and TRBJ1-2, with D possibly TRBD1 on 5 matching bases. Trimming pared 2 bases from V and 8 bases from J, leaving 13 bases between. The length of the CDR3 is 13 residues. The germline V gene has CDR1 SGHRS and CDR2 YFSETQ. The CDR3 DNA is TGCGCCAGCAGCTTAGAAGACAGAGTCGGCTACACCTTC. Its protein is CASSLEDRVGYTF.

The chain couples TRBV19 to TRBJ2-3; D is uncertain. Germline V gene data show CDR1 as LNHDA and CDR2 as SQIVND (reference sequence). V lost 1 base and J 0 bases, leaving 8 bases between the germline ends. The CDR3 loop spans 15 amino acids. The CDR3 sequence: CASSIGGGSTDTQYF. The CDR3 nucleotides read TGTGCCAGTAGTATAGGCGGCGGTAGCACAGATACGCAGTATTTT.

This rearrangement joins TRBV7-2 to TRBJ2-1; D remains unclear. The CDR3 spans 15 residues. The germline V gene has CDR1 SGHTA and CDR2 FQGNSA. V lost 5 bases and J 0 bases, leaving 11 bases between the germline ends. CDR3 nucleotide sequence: TGTGCCAGCAGCCGATTAGCAGACTCCTACAATGAGCAGTTCTTC. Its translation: CASSRLADSYNEQFF.

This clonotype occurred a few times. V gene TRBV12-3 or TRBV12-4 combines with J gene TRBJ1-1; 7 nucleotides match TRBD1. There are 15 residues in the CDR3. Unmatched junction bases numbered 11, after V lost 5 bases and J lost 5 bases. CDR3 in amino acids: CASSNPTGVVTEAFF. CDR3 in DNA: TGTGCCAGCAGTAATCCAACAGGGGTTGTGACTGAAGCTTTCTTT.

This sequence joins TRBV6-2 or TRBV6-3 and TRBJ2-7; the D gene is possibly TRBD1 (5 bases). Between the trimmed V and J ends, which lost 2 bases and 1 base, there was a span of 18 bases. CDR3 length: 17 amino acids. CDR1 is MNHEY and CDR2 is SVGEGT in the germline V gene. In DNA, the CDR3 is TGTGCCAGCAGTTACCCATTCCAGGGCTCCTCGTCCTACGAGCAGTACTTC. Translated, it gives CASSYPFQGSSSYEQYF.

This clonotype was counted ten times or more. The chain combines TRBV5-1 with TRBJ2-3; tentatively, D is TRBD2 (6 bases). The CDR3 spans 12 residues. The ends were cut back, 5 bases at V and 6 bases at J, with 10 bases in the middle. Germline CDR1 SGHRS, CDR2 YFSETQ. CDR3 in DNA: TGCGCCAGCAGGGCGAGCGGGGATACGCAGTATTTT. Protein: CASRASGDTQYF.

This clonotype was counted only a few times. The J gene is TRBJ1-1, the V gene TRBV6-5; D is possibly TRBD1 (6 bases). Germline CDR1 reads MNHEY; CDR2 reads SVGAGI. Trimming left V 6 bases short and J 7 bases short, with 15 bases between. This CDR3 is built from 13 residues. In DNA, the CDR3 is TGTGCCAGCAGCTTTAGGGGGGGAAGTGAAGCTTTCTTT. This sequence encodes CASSFRGGSEAFF.

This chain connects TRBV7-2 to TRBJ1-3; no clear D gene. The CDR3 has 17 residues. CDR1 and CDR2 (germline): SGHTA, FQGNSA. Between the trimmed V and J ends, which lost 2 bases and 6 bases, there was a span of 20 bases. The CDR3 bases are TGTGCCAGCAGCTTAAACCCCCAGGTCGAACCAGAAAACACCATATATTTT. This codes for CASSLNPQVEPENTIYF.

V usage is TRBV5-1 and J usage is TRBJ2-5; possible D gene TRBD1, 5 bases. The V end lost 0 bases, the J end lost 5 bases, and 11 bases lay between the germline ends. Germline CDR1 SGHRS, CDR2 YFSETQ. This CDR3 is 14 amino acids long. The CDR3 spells CASSLVVGAETQYF. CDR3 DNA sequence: TGCGCCAGCAGCTTGGTCGTAGGGGCCGAGACCCAGTACTTC.

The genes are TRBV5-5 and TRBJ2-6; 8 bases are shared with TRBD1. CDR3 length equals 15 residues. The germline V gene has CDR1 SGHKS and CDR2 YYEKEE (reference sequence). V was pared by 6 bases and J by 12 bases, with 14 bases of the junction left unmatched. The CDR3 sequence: CASTLTTGGQSVLTF. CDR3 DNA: TGTGCCAGCACCCTGACCACAGGGGGGCAAAGCGTCCTGACTTTC.

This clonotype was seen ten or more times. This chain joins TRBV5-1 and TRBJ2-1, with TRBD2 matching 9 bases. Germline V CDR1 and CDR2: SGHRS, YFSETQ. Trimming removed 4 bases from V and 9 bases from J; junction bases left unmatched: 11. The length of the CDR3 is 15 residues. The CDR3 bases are TGCGCCAGCAGCCGGGACCTAGCGGGGTCCTTTGAGCAGTTCTTC. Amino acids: CASSRDLAGSFEQFF.

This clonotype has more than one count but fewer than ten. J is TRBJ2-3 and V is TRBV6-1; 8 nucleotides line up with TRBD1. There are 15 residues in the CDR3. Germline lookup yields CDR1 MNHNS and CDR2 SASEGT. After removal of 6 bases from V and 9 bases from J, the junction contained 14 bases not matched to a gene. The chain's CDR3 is CASRLQGASPGTQYF. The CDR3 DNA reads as TGTGCCAGCAGGCTCCAGGGGGCTAGCCCAGGAACGCAGTATTTT.

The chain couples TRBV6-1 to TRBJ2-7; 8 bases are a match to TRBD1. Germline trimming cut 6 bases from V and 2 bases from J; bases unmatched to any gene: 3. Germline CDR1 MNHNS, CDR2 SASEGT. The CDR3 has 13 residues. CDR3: CASRGQETYEQYF. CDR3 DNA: TGTGCCAGCAGGGGACAGGAGACCTACGAGCAGTACTTC.

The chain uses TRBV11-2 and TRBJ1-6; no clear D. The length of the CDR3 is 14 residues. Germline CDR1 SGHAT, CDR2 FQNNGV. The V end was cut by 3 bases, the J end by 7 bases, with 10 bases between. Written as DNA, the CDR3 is TGTGCCAGCAGCTTTAGGGCGATGAATTCACCCCTCCACTTT. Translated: CASSFRAMNSPLHF.